One sample yielded the 12 T cell receptor beta chains listed below, sequenced in a study of T cell responses to AZD1222 COVID-19 vaccine. Assay: immunoSEQ multiplex PCR; the TCRdb copy retains only in-frame clones and omits some. The repertoire holds around 130,000 clones, with more than 90% as singletons. Sequenced here: peripheral blood, sampled 28 days after the second AZD1222 dose. The receptors shown here come from an adult who received the AZD1222 COVID-19 vaccine.

The chain uses TRBV7-3 and TRBJ2-1; the D gene is possibly TRBD1 (5 bases). V lost 5 bases and J lost 9, with 11 bases in between. From germline, CDR1 is SGHTA and CDR2 FQGTGA. This CDR3 has 12 amino acids. DNA of the CDR3: TGTGCCAGCAGCCCCAGGGTGGGTGAGCAGTTCTTC. Its protein is CASSPRVGEQFF. Filled out from reference TRBV7-3 and TRBJ2-1, the complete variable domain reads GAGVSQTPSNKVTEKGKYVELRCDPISGHTALYWYRQSLGQGPEFLIYFQGTGAADDSGLPNDRFFAVRPEGSVSTLKIQRTERGDSAVYLCASSPRVGEQFFGPGTRLTVL.

The rearrangement links TRBV2 to TRBJ1-5, with a weak D call TRBD1 (5 bases). V lost 6 bases and J lost 0, with 12 bases in between. Germline values: CDR1 SNHLY, CDR2 FYNNEI. The CDR3 contains 15 residues. Here the CDR3 reads CASSAGRDSNQPQHF. The CDR3 DNA reads as TGTGCCAGCAGCGCAGGGAGGGATAGCAATCAGCCCCAGCATTTT.

The V and J genes are TRBV27 and TRBJ1-2, with TRBD1 matching 7 bases. This CDR3 spans 14 amino acids. The germline gives CDR1 MNHEY, CDR2 SMNVEV (reference sequence). Trimming removed 7 bases from V and 7 bases from J; junction bases left unmatched: 12. The CDR3 bases are TGTGCCAGCACCGTTGGACGGGACAGCCCTGGCTACACCTTC. It yields the protein CASTVGRDSPGYTF.

The rearrangement joins TRBV5-4 to TRBJ1-3; 10 bases are shared with TRBD1. This CDR3 comprises 17 residues. V was clipped by 5 bases and J by 0 bases; unmatched bases: 8. CDR1 and CDR2 from the germline V gene are SGHNT and YYREEE (reference sequence). Here the CDR3 reads CASSSGTGVFSGNTIYF. The CDR3, as DNA: TGTGCCAGCAGTTCCGGGACAGGGGTCTTCTCTGGAAACACCATATATTTT.

J is TRBJ2-3 and V is TRBV5-5; D gene ambiguous. The CDR3 consists of 12 residues. Per germline, CDR1 SGHKS and CDR2 YYEKEE (reference sequence). V lost 4 bases and J 4 bases, leaving 7 bases between the germline ends. The DNA of the CDR3 is TGTGCCAGCAGCGCTCTCCCAGATACGCAGTATTTT. This encodes CASSALPDTQYF.

The chain is built from TRBV9 and TRBJ1-2, with a tentative D call TRBD1 (5 bases). CDR3 length equals 14 residues. V lost 0 bases to trimming and J lost 4 bases, with 10 bases between them. Germline CDR1 is SGDLS and CDR2 is YYNGEE. The chain's CDR3 is CASSVGQGSYGYTF. Written as DNA, the CDR3 is TGTGCCAGCAGCGTAGGGCAGGGAAGCTATGGCTACACCTTC. The whole variable domain, remainder taken from reference TRBV9 and TRBJ1-2, is DSGVTQTPKHLITATGQRVTLRCSPRSGDLSVYWYQQSLDQGLQFLIQYYNGEERAKGNILERFSAQQFPDLHSELNLSSLELGDSALYFCASSVGQGSYGYTFGSGTRLTVV.

This clone is medium-sized in the sample. V is TRBV30 and J is TRBJ1-5; no clear D gene. Germline V CDR1 and CDR2: GTSNPN, SVGIG (reference sequence). There are 13 residues in the CDR3. Trimming left V 0 bases short and J 5 bases short, with 8 bases between. The CDR3 reads CAWSVQGYQPQHF. Here the CDR3 DNA reads TGTGCCTGGAGTGTACAAGGGTATCAGCCCCAGCATTTT. The full variable domain, rest sourced from reference TRBV30 and TRBJ1-5, is SQTIHQWPATLVQPVGSPLSLECTVEGTSNPNLYWYRQAAGRGLQLLFYSVGIGQISSEVPQNLSASRPQDRQFILSSKKLLLSDSGFYLCAWSVQGYQPQHFGDGTRLSIL.

As DNA, the CDR3 is TGTGCCATCAGTGAGTTGGAGAACACTGAAGCTTTCTTT. This translates into CAISELENTEAFF. The V gene is TRBV10-3, the J gene TRBJ1-1; D not resolved. V lost 1 base and J lost 1, with 4 bases in between. CDR1 and CDR2 (germline): ENHRY, SYGVKD. The CDR3 covers 13 residues.

The CDR3 sequence: CAWSQKGQAAGELFF. For the CDR3, the DNA is TGTGCCTGGAGTCAAAAGGGACAGGCGGCCGGGGAGCTGTTTTTT. This chain links TRBV30 with TRBJ2-2, with TRBD1 matching over 8 bases. V trimming: 2 bases; J trimming: 6 bases; junction bases outside the gene matches: 8. The CDR3 covers 15 residues. CDR1 is GTSNPN and CDR2 is SVGIG in the germline V gene (reference sequence).

This chain uses TRBV5-6 with TRBJ2-7, with 7 bases identical to TRBD1. This CDR3 region has 15 residues. Germline-derived CDR1 and CDR2 are SGHDT and YYEEEE. V gave up 4 bases and J gave up 7 bases; unmatched junction bases: 14. The CDR3 DNA reads as TGTGCCAGCAGCATAGGGACAGTAGTGATGGGGGAGCAGTACGTC. Protein product: CASSIGTVVMGEQYV.

The J gene is TRBJ1-5, the V gene TRBV30; D remains unclear. The V end lost 3 bases, the J end lost 5 bases, and 11 bases lay between the germline ends. Per germline, CDR1 GTSNPN and CDR2 SVGIG (reference sequence). This CDR3 region has 13 residues. CDR3: CAWSPLGHQPQHF. The DNA of the CDR3 is TGTGCCTGGAGCCCTCTAGGCCATCAGCCCCAGCATTTT.

The chain is built from TRBV6-5 and TRBJ1-2; no clear D gene. The CDR3 runs 13 residues. CDR1 is MNHEY, CDR2 SVGAGI, per germline. V was pared by 0 bases and J by 4 bases, with 6 bases between. CDR3 nucleotides: TGTGCCAGCAGTTACTCGTCCAGCTATGGCTACACCTTC. Residues: CASSYSSSYGYTF.